This T cell receptor beta chain was recorded in a study of blood T cells in healthy people across ages. This clonotype was detected a few times. A sample-barcoded 5' primer and a J-beta primer mix were used in a second PCR of about 7 to 11 cycles. Each cDNA molecule was tagged by a template-switch adaptor that had 12 random nucleotides. Researchers report that each sample yielded at least 3 million CDR3-containing paired-end reads. From the 5' RACE reads, TCRdb called clonotypes with MiXCR, one entry per CDR3 protein. The data hold 600,000 or so distinct CDR3 sequences, with about 21% observed a single time. CDR3 length: 16 residues. CDR1 is MNHNY and CDR2 is SVGAGI in the germline V gene (reference sequence). Every sample had a minimum of 7 million PBMCs isolated.

The chain carries TRBV6-6 and TRBJ2-5, with 11 bases identical to TRBD2. The DNA matches TRBJ2-1 better at its end, which makes the J call doubtful. The sequence derives from a man between 65 and 85 years old in good health. The sequencing input was blood. For the CDR3, the DNA is TGTGCCAGCAGTTTTTTAGCGGGAGGGCCTACGTATGAGCAGTTCTTC. Translation: CASSFLAGGPTYEQFF.